The following is a T cell receptor beta chain sequence with its context. Its specificity is not known. The V gene's germline CDR1 is LNHNV and CDR2 YYDKDF (reference sequence). This CDR3 is built from 13 residues. With 2 bases removed from V and 8 bases from J, the gap between germline ends came to 12 bases. The data belong to a study of beta chain features in type 1 diabetes. Study-level findings and limits: The question left open here concerned HLA type influencing TCRB rearrangement. Cells that show high TCR expression could be over-represented by cDNA sequencing.

Reverse transcription of all isolated RNA meant that expressed TCRB transcripts were sequenced. Sequencing was performed with immunoSEQ multiplex PCR; in TCRdb, only in-frame clones are kept and a portion is missing. Of about 450,000 clones listed, over 9.5% are singletons. V usage is TRBV15 and J usage is TRBJ2-5; D gene unclear. Sequences were obtained from naive CD4+ T cells from blood. The sequence was collected from a woman under 30 in good health. As DNA, the CDR3 is TGTGCCACCAGCAGACGCTCGTCAGGAACCCAGTACTTC. Amino acids: CATSRRSSGTQYF.